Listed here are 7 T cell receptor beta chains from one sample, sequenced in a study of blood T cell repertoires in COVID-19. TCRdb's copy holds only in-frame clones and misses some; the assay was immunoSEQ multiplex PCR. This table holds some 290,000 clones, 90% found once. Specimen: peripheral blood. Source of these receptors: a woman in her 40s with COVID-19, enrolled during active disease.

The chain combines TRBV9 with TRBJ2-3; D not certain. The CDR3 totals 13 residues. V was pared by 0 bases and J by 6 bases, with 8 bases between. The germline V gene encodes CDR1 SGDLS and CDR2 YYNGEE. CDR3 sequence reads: CASSVAPGDTQYF. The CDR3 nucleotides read TGTGCCAGCAGCGTAGCTCCCGGGGATACGCAGTATTTT.

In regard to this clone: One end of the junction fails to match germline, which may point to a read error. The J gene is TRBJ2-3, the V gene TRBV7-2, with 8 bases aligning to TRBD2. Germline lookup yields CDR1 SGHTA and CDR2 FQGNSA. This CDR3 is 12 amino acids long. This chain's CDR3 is CASSVAGLTQYF. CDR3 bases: TGTGCCAGCAGCGTAGCGGGACTTACGCAGTATTTT.

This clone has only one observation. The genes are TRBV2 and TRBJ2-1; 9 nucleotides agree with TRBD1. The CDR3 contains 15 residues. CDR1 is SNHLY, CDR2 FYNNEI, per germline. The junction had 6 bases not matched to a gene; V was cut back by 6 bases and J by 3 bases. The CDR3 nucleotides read TGTGCCAGCAGGAGTGACAGGGGGGTCTACAATGAGCAGTTCTTC. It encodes CASRSDRGVYNEQFF.

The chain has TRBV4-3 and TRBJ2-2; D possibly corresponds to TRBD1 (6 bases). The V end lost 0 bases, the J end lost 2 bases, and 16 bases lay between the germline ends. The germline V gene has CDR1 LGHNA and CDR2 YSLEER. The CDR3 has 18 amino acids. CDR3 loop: CASSQEQGRILNTGELFF. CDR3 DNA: TGCGCCAGCAGCCAAGAACAGGGTAGGATTCTTAACACCGGGGAGCTGTTTTTT.

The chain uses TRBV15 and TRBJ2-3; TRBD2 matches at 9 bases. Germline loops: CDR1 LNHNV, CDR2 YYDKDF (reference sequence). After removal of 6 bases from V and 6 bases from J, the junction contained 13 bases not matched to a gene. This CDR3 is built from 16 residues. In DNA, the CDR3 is TGTGCCACCAGACCTAGCCCAGCGGGGGGAGGGGATACGCAGTATTTT. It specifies CATRPSPAGGGDTQYF.

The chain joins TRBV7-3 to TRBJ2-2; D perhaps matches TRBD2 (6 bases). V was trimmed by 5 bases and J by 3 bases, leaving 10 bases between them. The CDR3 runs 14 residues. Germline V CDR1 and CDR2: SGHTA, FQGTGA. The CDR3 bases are TGTGCCAGCAGCGCGGGACTGTACACCGGGGAGCTGTTTTTT. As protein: CASSAGLYTGELFF.

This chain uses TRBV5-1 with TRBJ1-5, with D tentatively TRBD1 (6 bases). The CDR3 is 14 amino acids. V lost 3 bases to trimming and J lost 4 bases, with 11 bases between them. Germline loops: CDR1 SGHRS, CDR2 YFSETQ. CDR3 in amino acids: CASSSTGNNQPQHF. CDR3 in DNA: TGCGCCAGCAGCTCTACAGGGAATAATCAGCCCCAGCATTTT.